The present T cell receptor beta chain was sequenced within a study of T cells in Graves' hyperthyroidism and ophthalmopathy. Study findings and constraints: Most thyroid clonotypes expanded above 0.001 appeared in blood too.

Turning to this clonotype: What it recognizes is unknown.

The study left out patients who had uncontrolled infection, other autoimmune disease, pregnancy or lactation. PBMCs came from 8.5 to 10 ml fresh peripheral blood. The ends lost 6 bases at V and 7 bases at J; junction bases unmatched: 6. The germline gives CDR1 DFQATT, CDR2 SNEGSKA (reference sequence). The CDR3 runs to 13 residues. TCR beta CDR3 sequences were amplified from RNA transcripts. First-round RT-PCR targeting the TCR CDR3 was performed with the HTBI primer set. TCRdb ran MiXCR on the multiplex PCR reads and lists one entry per CDR3 protein. The sample consists of about 26,000 distinct CDR3 sequences, around 40% of them appearing once.

The rearrangement uses TRBV20-1 and TRBJ2-7; 13 nucleotides match TRBD2. The receptor was derived from a woman in her twenties or thirties with Graves' hyperthyroidism. The material sequenced was blood. CDR3 residues: CSARLAGGDEQYF. The CDR3 nucleotides are TGCAGTGCCCGACTAGCGGGAGGTGATGAGCAGTACTTC.